The rows below give T cell receptor beta chains drawn from one sample of a study of cytomegalovirus exposure and HLA in healthy donors. This table comes from immunoSEQ multiplex PCR, and its TCRdb copy is limited to in-frame clones, with some not included. Here the sample spans approximately 140,000 clones, about three quarters being singletons. The sample taken for sequencing was PBMCs. The receptors here all came from a male donor in good health and CMV-seropositive. The conserved cysteine and the conserved F or W are not part of the CDR3 here. The order of the fields is CDR3 protein, V gene, J gene.

CDR3aa: ASSARGDRGHWDTQY
v_gene: TRBV2
j_gene: TRBJ2-3

CDR3aa: ASSVSGTPYNEQF
v_gene: TRBV9
j_gene: TRBJ2-1

CDR3aa: ASSRGGGAREQY
v_gene: TRBV4-2
j_gene: TRBJ2-7

CDR3aa: ASSPQNVRGQETQY
v_gene: TRBV18
j_gene: TRBJ2-5

CDR3aa: ASSFSTGTAISGANVLT
v_gene: TRBV13
j_gene: TRBJ2-6

CDR3aa: SSSSIDRVVSETQY
v_gene: TRBV7-9
j_gene: TRBJ2-5

CDR3aa: ASSESGNSHTEAF
v_gene: TRBV9
j_gene: TRBJ1-1

CDR3aa: ASSSGQGNWNTIY
v_gene: TRBV5-4
j_gene: TRBJ1-3

CDR3aa: ASSSRTAGQY
v_gene: TRBV28
j_gene: TRBJ2-7

CDR3aa: ASSLAARTGSWDIQY
v_gene: TRBV5-1
j_gene: TRBJ2-4

CDR3aa: ASSRLPGQGGEQY
v_gene: TRBV5-5
j_gene: TRBJ2-7

CDR3aa: ASSADAQRKAF
v_gene: TRBV28
j_gene: TRBJ1-1

CDR3aa: ASSYSDSSNQPQH
v_gene: TRBV6-5
j_gene: TRBJ1-5

CDR3aa: ASSLMGQGNTGELF
v_gene: TRBV7-8
j_gene: TRBJ2-2

CDR3aa: ASSEGWRGLYEQY
v_gene: TRBV25-1
j_gene: TRBJ2-7

CDR3aa: ASSPPGIGEAF
v_gene: TRBV18
j_gene: TRBJ1-1

CDR3aa: ASSFRADGDSLFTEAF
v_gene: TRBV9
j_gene: TRBJ1-1

CDR3aa: ASSLVTGNEQY
v_gene: TRBV7-2
j_gene: TRBJ2-7

CDR3aa: ASSPGWGLDEQF
v_gene: TRBV19
j_gene: TRBJ2-1

CDR3aa: ASSLAGGLYEQY
v_gene: TRBV5-4
j_gene: TRBJ2-7

CDR3aa: ASSQDGAGNNEQF
v_gene: TRBV19
j_gene: TRBJ2-1